The clone carrying this T cell receptor (beta chain) has more than one count but fewer than ten. Its antigen is undetermined. The data were obtained in a study of CD8 T cells in ankylosing spondylitis. CDR1 and CDR2 from the germline V gene are MGHRA and YSYEKL. V was clipped by 6 bases and J by 0 bases, with 14 bases between them. There are 15 residues in the CDR3. Overall study results and limits: Seven to nine highly homologous variants formed a TCR beta motif that appeared characteristic of ankylosing spondylitis blood.

Using its own MiXCR run on the 5' RACE reads, TCRdb lists one record per CDR3 protein. This table holds a few hundred thousand distinct CDR3 sequences, 8% found once. Sequencing used blood, either unsorted or a sorted T cell fraction (not recorded which). The chain links TRBV4-1 to TRBJ1-1, with D uncertain. This receptor was taken from a male donor with ankylosing spondylitis. The CDR3 nucleotides read TGCGCCAGCAGGAAAGGTCCAGGAATGAACACTGAAGCTTTCTTT. This encodes CASRKGPGMNTEAFF.